The rows below give T cell receptor beta chains drawn from one sample of a study of blood T cell repertoires in COVID-19. Profiled with immunoSEQ multiplex PCR; TCRdb holds only in-frame clones, not every one. Among about 260,000 clones listed, around 90% were seen once. The material sequenced was PBMCs or T cells enriched from blood (not recorded which). These receptors all stem from a middle-aged man who had been exposed to COVID-19. Both conserved end residues are part of each CDR3.

>TRBV7-3|TRBJ2-1
CASSLGTGGQGNEQFF
>TRBV19|TRBJ1-1
CASTRGTGDTEAFF
>TRBV11-3|TRBJ1-3
CASSLAGTQGNTIYF
>TRBV28|TRBJ1-2
CASSSQGPYGYTF
>TRBV6-6|TRBJ1-2
CASCQGQQANYGYTF
>TRBV7-7|TRBJ1-5
CASSLDRGQPQHF
>TRBV19|TRBJ2-3
CASSPGLGGGTDTQYF
>TRBV11-3|TRBJ1-3
CASSPGGTRNTIYF
>TRBV2|TRBJ2-1
CATRLAAYNEQFF
>TRBV27|TRBJ2-1
CASRDGQGHYNEQFF
>TRBV6-5|TRBJ1-1
CASSTANTEAFF